This T cell receptor (beta chain) emerged from a study of T cells in Graves' hyperthyroidism and ophthalmopathy. Findings and limits, study-wide: Ophthalmopathy was separated from stable hyperthyroidism by a 13 V-J model.

J gave up 3 bases and V 5 bases, and 5 bases lay outside the gene matches. Per germline, CDR1 DFQATT and CDR2 SNEGSKA (reference sequence). This CDR3 contains 13 residues. This clonotype has more than one count but fewer than ten. Its cognate antigen is unknown. Clinicians diagnosed patients from clinical symptoms, serum thyroxine and TRAb, thyroid ultrasound and orbital computed tomography. Using RNA transcripts as the source, TCR beta CDR3 regions were amplified. HTBI primers were employed in a first-round RT-PCR of the TCR CDR3. TCRdb re-analysed the multiplex PCR reads in MiXCR, keeping a single row per CDR3 protein. This repertoire shows about 700,000 distinct CDR3 sequences, over 40% found once; its top ten account for more than 7%.

The V and J genes are TRBV20-1 and TRBJ1-1, with 8 bases identical to TRBD1. The clonotype was recovered from an adult man with Graves' disease, either hyperthyroidism or ophthalmopathy (not recorded which). The specimen was peripheral blood or thyroid tissue (not recorded which). The CDR3 protein is CSASDRGYTEAFF. In DNA form, the CDR3 reads TGCAGTGCTTCCGACAGGGGATACACTGAAGCTTTCTTT.